This TCR beta chain came from a study of shared clonotypes between healthy human individuals. Per the germline V gene, CDR1 is SGDLS and CDR2 is YYNGEE. V was cut by 3 bases and J by 2 bases, with 15 bases left in between. The CDR3 spans 15 residues. Study-wide points: Collection of samples was limited to blood; tissue repertoires likely differ. All-four-donor shared clonotypes had higher generation probabilities than non-shared clonotypes did. Few donors limited the genetic and exposure-history diversity represented. Larger estimated richness was generally seen in naive subsets than in memory subsets.

As to this clone: Its antigen is not identified.

The naive CD8 subset, CD45RO-negative cells positively selected for CCR7, excluded terminally differentiated effector memory CD45RA+ cells. Here immunoSEQ multiplex PCR was the method, and the copy in TCRdb shows in-frame clones only, minus some. The repertoire includes about 2.1 million clones, about 92% of them detected once, and roughly 1.7% sits in the top ten. The chain recombines TRBV9 with TRBJ2-7, with D maybe TRBD2 (5 bases). The specimen was naive CD8+ T cells from PBMCs. The TCR sequence derives from a man in his late teens or twenties in good health. Some clones in this sample may be carry-over from other donors' samples. The CDR3 nucleotides read TGTGCCAGCAGCGCCAGCGGCCCCCTTGCCTACGAGCAGTACTTC. Residues: CASSASGPLAYEQYF.